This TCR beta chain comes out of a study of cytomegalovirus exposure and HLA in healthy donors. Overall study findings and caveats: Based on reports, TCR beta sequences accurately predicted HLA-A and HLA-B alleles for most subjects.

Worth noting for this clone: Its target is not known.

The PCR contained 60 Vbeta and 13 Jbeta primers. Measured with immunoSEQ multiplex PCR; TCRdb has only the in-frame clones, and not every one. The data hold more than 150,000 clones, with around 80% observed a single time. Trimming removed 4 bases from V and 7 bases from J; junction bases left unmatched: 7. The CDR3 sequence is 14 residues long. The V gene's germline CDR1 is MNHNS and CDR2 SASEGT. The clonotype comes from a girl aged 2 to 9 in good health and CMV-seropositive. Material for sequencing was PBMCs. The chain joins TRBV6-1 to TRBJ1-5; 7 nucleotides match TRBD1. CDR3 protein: CASSGMGQYQPQHF. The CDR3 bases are TGTGCCAGCAGTGGTATGGGACAGTACCAGCCCCAGCATTTT.